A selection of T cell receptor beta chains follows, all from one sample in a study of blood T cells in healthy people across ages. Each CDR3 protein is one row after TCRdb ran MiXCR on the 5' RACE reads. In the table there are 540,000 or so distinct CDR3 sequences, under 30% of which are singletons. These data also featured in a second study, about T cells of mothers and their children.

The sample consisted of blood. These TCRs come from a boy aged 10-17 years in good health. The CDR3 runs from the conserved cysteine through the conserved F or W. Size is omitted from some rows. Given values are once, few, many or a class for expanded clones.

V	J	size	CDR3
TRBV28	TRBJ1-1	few	CASYTGGTEAFF
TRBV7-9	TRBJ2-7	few	CASSTPGQGLTYEQYF
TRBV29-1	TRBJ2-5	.	CSVGQGVFQYF
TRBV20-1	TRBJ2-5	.	CSAGQARGETQYF
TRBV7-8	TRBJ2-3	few	CASSQTRSPALASDSTDTQYF
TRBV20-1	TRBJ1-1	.	CSARLHQAGNTEAFF
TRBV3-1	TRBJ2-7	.	CASSQGASFYEQYF
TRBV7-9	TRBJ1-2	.	CASSFYKRGAGYGYTF
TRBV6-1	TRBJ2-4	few	CASSERTGGQQNIQYF
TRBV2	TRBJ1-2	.	CATLQGANYGYTF
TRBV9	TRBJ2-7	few	CASSAGPGEQYF
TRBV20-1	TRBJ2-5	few	CSARDRGQETQYF
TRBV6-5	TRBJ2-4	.	CASSYSGPSRQTKNIQYF
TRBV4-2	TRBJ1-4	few	CASSQDPGVGEKLFF
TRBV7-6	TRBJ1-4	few	CASSSREKLFF
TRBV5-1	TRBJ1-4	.	CASSFTTVGEKLFF
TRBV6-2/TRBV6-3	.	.	CASSYPPAKRYEQYF
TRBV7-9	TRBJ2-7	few	CASSLIRGSTYEQYF
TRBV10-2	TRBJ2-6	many	CASWGAGPSSGANVLTF
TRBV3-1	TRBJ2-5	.	CASSQDPLAGVQETQYF
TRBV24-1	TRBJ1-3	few	CATSESVGNTIYF
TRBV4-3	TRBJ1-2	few	CASGSGYSAGYTF
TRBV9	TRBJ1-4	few	CASSVTGWTNEKLFF
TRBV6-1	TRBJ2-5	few	CASRKSTGTGDEETQYF